The present entry profiles one T cell receptor (beta chain) with its context. Sequenced by immunoSEQ multiplex PCR; TCRdb stores in-frame clones only, minus some. The sample yields 150,000 or so clones, around 87% seen once. This specimen belongs to a study of blood T cell repertoires in COVID-19. This clonotype originated in a man older than 75 with acute or convalescent COVID-19. The sample taken for sequencing was peripheral blood.

The CDR3 DNA reads as TGTGCCAGCAGTTATTCAGCTAACTATGGCTACACCTTC. Translated, it gives CASSYSANYGYTF. The chain joins TRBV28 to TRBJ1-2, with D unclear. The CDR3 is 13 residues long. V was cut by 4 bases and J by 0 bases, with 6 bases left in between. Germline V gene lookup returns CDR1 MDHEN and CDR2 SYDVKM.